This T cell receptor beta chain appears in the sequencing data of a study of T-cell reconstitution after alpha-beta-depleted transplantation in children. Findings and limits, study-wide: Where alpha-beta T cells came from about two months after transplant was reportedly several hundred expanded graft clones.

V trimming: 0 bases; J trimming: 3 bases; junction bases outside the gene matches: 7. The CDR3 contains 16 residues. Germline CDR1 MGHRA, CDR2 YSYEKL. This clonotype was seen many times. The target antigen is unknown. Construction of the TCRbeta library involved unique molecular identifiers. TCRdb re-called the PCR reads with MiXCR, one entry per CDR3 protein. The sample includes 180,000 or so distinct CDR3 sequences, roughly 6.5% of them seen just once. The sequence was collected from a girl in the first two years of life with combined immunodeficiency, due to receive a stem cell transplant. The specimen comprised PBMCs, sampled before TCRalphabeta/CD19-depleted stem cell transplant. The chain links TRBV4-1 to TRBJ1-1; 7 positions agree with TRBD1. Here the CDR3 DNA reads TGCGCCAGCAGCCAAGACATTCGGCAGGGGGACACTGAAGCTTTCTTT. It yields the protein CASSQDIRQGDTEAFF.